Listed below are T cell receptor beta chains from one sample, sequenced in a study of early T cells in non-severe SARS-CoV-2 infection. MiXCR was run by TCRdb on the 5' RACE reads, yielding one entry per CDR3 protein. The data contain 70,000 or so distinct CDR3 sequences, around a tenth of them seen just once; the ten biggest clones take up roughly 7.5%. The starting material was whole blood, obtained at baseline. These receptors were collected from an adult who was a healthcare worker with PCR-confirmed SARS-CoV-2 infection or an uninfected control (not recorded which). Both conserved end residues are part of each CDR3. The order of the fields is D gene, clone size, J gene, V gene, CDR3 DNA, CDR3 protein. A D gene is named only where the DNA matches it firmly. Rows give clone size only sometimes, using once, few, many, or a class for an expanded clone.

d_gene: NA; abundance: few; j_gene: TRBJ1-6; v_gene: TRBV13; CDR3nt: TGTGCCAGCAGCTTCAGATCGGGGACGGGCACCTCCTATAATTCACCCCTCCACTTT; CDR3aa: CASSFRSGTGTSYNSPLHF
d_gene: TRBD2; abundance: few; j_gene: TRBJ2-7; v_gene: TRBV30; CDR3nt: TGTGCCTGGAGGACTAGCGGGGTCTCCTACGAGCAGTACTTC; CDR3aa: CAWRTSGVSYEQYF
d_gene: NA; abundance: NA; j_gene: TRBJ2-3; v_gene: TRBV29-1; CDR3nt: TGCAGCGTTGGGCAAGATAGCACAGATACGCAGTATTTT; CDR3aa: CSVGQDSTDTQYF
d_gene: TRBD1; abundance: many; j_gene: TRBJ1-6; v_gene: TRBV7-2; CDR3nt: TGTGCCAGCAGCTCTTCCGACAGGGTCCATAATTCACCCCTCCACTTT; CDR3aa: CASSSSDRVHNSPLHF
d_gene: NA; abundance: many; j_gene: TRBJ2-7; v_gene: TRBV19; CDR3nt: TGTGCCAGTAGTGGCGGCATCCGCTCCTACGAGCAGTACTTC; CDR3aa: CASSGGIRSYEQYF
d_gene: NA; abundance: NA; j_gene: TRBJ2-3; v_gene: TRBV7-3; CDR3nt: TGTGCCAGCAGCGCAGGTGTGGATACGCAGTATTTT; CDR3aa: CASSAGVDTQYF
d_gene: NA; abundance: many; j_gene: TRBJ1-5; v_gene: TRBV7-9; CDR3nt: TGTGCCAGCAGCTGGGGGGATCAGCCCCAGCATTTT; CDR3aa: CASSWGDQPQHF
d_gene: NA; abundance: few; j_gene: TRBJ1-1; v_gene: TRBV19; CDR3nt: TGTGCCAGTAGTATATGGGCAGCGAACACTGAAGCTTTCTTT; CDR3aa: CASSIWAANTEAFF
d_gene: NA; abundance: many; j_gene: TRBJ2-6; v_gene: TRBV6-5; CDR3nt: TGTGCCAGCAGTTACTCGGCGGGACAGCGGTCTGGTACCGGGGCCAACGTCCTGACTTTC; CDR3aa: CASSYSAGQRSGTGANVLTF
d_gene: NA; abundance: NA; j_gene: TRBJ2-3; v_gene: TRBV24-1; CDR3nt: TGTGCCACCAGTGATCCATCTAGAGATACGCAGTATTTT; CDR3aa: CATSDPSRDTQYF
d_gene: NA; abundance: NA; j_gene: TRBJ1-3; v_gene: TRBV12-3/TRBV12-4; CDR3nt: TGTGCCAGCAGGCCCGCGGGGGCTGGAAACACCATATATTTT; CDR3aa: CASRPAGAGNTIYF
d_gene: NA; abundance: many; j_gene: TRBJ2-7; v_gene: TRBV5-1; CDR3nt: TGCGCCAGCAGCTTTGGGCTAGAAGTCTCCGAGCAGTACTTC; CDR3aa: CASSFGLEVSEQYF
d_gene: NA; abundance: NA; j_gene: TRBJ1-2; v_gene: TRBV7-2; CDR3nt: TGTGCCAGCAGCCTAGGACAGCTCTATGGCTACACCTTC; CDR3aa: CASSLGQLYGYTF
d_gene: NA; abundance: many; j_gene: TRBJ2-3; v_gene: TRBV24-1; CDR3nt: TGTGCCACCAGTGACGGCGGGCTGATGACAGATACGCAGTATTTT; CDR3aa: CATSDGGLMTDTQYF
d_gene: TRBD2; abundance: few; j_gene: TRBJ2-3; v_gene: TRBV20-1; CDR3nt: TGCAGTGCTACCCTAGCGGGGGGGGTCGGGGATACGCAGTATTTT; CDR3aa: CSATLAGGVGDTQYF
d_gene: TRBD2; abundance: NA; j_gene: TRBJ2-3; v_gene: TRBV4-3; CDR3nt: TGCGCCAGCAGCCAAGAGGCTAGCGGGGGGGCCATTGATACGCAGTATTTT; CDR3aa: CASSQEASGGAIDTQYF
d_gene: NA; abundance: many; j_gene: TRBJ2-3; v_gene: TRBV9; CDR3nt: TGTGCCAGCAGCGTAGGCCCCCGATTCACAGATACGCAGTATTTT; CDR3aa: CASSVGPRFTDTQYF
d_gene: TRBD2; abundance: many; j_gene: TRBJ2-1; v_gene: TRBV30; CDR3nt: TGTGCCTGGAAGGCTAGAGCGGGGGGCGGAGAGCAGTTCTTC; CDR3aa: CAWKARAGGGEQFF
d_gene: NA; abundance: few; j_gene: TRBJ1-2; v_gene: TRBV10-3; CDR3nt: TGTGCCATCAGTGAGTCGGAGCAGGGCAGTGGGGGCTACACCTTC; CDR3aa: CAISESEQGSGGYTF
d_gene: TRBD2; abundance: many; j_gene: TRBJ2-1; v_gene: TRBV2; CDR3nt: TGTGCCAGCAGTGAGAAGTCCCCCACCAGTCCCCCTAGCGGGGACTTCTTC; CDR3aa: CASSEKSPTSPPSGDFF
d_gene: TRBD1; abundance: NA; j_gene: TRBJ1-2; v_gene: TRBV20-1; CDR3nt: TGCAGTGCGATACAGGGGAACTATGGCTACACCTTC; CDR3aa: CSAIQGNYGYTF
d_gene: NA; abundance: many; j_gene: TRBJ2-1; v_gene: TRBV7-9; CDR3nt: TGTGCCAGCAGCTCTAACAATGAGCAGTTCTTC; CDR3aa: CASSSNNEQFF
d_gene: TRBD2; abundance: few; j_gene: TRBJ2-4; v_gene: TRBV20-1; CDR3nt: TGCAGTGCTAGGGCGGGGGTCGGAGCCAAAAACATTCAGTACTTC; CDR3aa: CSARAGVGAKNIQYF
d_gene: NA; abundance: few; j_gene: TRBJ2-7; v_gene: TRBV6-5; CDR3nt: TGTGCCAGCAGTCCCTCCTCCCTGGACGAGCAGTACTTC; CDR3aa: CASSPSSLDEQYF
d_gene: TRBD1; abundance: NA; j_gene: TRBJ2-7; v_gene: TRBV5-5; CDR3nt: TGTGCCAGCAGCCAACCTACAGGGGGCCGCGAGCAGTACTTC; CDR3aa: CASSQPTGGREQYF
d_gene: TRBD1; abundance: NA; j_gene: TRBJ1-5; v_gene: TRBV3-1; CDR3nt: TGTGCCAGCAGCCAGGGACAGCCCAATCAGCCCCAGCATTTT; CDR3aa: CASSQGQPNQPQHF
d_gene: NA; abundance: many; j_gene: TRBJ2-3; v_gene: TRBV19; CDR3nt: TGTGCCAGTAGTATGGGGCGGAGCACAGATACGCAGTATTTT; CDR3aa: CASSMGRSTDTQYF
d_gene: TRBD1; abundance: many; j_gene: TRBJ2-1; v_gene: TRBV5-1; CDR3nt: TGCGCCAGCAGCGGAGGACAGGGGGGTTCAAATGAGCAGTTCTTC; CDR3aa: CASSGGQGGSNEQFF
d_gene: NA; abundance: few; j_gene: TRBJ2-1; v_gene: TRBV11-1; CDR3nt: TGTGCCAGCAGCTTCCCGGAGGGGCCCTACAATGAGCAGTTCTTC; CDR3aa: CASSFPEGPYNEQFF
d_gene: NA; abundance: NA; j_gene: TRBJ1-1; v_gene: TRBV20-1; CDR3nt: TGCAGTGCTTGCCCCGGGGACACTGAAGCTTTCTTT; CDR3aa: CSACPGDTEAFF
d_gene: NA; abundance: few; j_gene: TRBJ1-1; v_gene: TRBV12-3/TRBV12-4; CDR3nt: TGTGCCAGCAGGTACGGCCAGGGCACTGAAGCTTTCTTT; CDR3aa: CASRYGQGTEAFF
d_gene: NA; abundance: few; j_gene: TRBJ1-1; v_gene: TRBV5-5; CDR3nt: TGTGCCAGCAGCTTGGAGGTTGGTAGGACACAAGCTTTCTTT; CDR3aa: CASSLEVGRTQAFF
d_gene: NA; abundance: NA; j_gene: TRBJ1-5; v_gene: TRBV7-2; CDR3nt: TGTGCCAGCAGCTTAGATTCTTGGGCCGCCCAGCATTTT; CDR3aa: CASSLDSWAAQHF
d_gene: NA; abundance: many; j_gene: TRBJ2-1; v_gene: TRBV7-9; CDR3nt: TGTGCCAGCAGCTTAGGCGGGGGCCGAGGCCATGAGCAGTTCTTC; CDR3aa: CASSLGGGRGHEQFF
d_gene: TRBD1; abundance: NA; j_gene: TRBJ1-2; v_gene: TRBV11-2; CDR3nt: TGTGCCAGCAGCTTAGCGGGACAGGGTGTCTATGGCTACACCTTC; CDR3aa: CASSLAGQGVYGYTF
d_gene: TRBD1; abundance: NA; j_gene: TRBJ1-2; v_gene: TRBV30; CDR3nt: TGTGCCTGGAGTTGGCAGGGGGCTACCTATGGCTACACCTTC; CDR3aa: CAWSWQGATYGYTF
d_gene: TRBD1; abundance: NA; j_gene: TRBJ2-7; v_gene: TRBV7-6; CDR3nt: TGTGCCAGCAGCCCTGGGACAGGGGCTTTACTCGAGCAGTACTTC; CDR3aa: CASSPGTGALLEQYF
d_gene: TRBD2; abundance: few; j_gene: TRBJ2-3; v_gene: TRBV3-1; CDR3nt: TGTGCCAGCAGCCACCTAGCTAGCGGGGGGTTAAATACGCAGTATTTT; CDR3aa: CASSHLASGGLNTQYF
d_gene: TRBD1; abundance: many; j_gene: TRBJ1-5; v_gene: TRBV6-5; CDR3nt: TGTGCCAGCAGGCCCGGGACAGTCAATCAGCCCCAGCATTTT; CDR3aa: CASRPGTVNQPQHF
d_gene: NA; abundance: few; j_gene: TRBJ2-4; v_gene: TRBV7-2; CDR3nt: TGTGCCAGCAGACTTCCCCAAGCAGCGAACATTCAGTACTTC; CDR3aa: CASRLPQAANIQYF
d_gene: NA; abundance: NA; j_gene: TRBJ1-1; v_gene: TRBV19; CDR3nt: TGTGCCACCTCGTCGTCTATGAACACTGAAGCTTTCTTT; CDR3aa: CATSSSMNTEAFF
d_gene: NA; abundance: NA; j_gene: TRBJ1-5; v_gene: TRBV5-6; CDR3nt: TGTGCCAGCAGCCCATGGGGGGACTGGGGCAATCAGCCCCAGCATTTT; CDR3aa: CASSPWGDWGNQPQHF
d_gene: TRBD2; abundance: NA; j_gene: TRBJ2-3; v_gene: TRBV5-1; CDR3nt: TGCGCCAGCAGCCGACTAGCGGGGGGCTTCACAGATACGCAGTATTTT; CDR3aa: CASSRLAGGFTDTQYF
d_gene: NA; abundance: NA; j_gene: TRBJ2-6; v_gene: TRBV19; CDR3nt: TGTGCCACCTCGGGGGCGGAATCTGGGGCCAACGTCCTGACTTTC; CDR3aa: CATSGAESGANVLTF
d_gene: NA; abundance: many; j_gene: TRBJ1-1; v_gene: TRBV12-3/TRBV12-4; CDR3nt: TGTGCCAGCAGTTACTCCCGGGCCAAGGCGGCTTTCTTT; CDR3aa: CASSYSRAKAAFF
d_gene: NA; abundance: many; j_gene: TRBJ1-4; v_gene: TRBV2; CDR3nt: TGTGCCAGCAGTGATCGGACAGATAATGAAAAACTGTTTTTT; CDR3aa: CASSDRTDNEKLFF
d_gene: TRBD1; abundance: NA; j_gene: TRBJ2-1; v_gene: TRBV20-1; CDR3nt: TGCAGTGCTAGAACTGACAGGGCGACCTACAATGAGCAGTTCTTC; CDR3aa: CSARTDRATYNEQFF
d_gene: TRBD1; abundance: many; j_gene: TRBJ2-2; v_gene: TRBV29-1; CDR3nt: TGCAGCGTTCTTTCGGGACGGACAGGCATGAACACCGGGGAGCTGTTTTTT; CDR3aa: CSVLSGRTGMNTGELFF
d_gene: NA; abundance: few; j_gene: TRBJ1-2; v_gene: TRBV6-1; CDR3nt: TGTGCCAGCAGCGAAGCGGGATCCCCTAACTATGGCTACACCTTC; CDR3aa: CASSEAGSPNYGYTF
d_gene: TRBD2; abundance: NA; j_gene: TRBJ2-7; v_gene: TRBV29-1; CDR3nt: TGCAGCGTTAGCGGGGGGTCTCTGTACGAGCAGTACTTC; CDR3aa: CSVSGGSLYEQYF
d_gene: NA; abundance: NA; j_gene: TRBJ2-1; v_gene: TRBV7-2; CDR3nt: TGTGCCAGCAGCAACGAGATTCACAATGAGCAGTTCTTC; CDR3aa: CASSNEIHNEQFF
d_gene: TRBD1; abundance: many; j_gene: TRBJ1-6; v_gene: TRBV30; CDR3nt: TGTGCCTGGGCGACAGGGGCCTCCTATAATTCACCCCTCCACTTT; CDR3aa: CAWATGASYNSPLHF
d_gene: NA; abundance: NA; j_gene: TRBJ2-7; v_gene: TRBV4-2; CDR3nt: TGTGCCAGCAGCCAAGGGGGGGGCATCTACGAGCAGTACTTC; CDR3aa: CASSQGGGIYEQYF
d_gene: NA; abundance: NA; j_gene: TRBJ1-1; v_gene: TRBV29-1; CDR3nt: TGCAGCGTTGACGGCAGGGGCTTAGTGGGAACTGAAGCTTTCTTT; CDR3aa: CSVDGRGLVGTEAFF
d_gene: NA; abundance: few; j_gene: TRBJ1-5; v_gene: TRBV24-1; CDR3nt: TGTGCCACCAGTGATGCAGGGTTGGATCAGCCCCAGCATTTT; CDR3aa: CATSDAGLDQPQHF
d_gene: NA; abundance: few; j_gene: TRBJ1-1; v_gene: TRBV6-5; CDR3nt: TGTGCCAGCACAACATCAGGAAACACTGAAGCTTTCTTT; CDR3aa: CASTTSGNTEAFF
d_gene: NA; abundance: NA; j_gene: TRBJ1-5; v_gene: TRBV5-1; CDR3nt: TGCGCCAGCAGCCCTCAGGGAAATCAGCCCCAGCATTTT; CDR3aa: CASSPQGNQPQHF
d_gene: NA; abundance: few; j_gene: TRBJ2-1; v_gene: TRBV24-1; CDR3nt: TGTGCCACCAGTGATTCGGACAGATACAATGAGCAGTTCTTC; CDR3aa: CATSDSDRYNEQFF
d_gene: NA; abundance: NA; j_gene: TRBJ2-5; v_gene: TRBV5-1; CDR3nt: TGCGCCAGCAGCCCAGTGGGAGGAGAGACCCAGTACTTC; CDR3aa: CASSPVGGETQYF
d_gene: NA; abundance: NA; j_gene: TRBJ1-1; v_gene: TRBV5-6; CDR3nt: TGTGCCAGCAGCTTGAGGCCTCACACTGAAGCTTTCTTT; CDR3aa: CASSLRPHTEAFF